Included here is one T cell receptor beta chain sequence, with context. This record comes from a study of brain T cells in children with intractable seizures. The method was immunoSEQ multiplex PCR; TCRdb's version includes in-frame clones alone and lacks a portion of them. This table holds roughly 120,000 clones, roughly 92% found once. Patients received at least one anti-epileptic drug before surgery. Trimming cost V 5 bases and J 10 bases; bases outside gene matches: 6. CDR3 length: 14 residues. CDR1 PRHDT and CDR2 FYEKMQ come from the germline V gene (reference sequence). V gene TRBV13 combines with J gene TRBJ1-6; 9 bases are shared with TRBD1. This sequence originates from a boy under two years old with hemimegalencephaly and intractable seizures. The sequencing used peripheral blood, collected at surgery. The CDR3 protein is CASSASGQGSPLHF. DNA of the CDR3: TGTGCCAGCAGCGCTTCGGGACAGGGATCACCCCTCCACTTT.